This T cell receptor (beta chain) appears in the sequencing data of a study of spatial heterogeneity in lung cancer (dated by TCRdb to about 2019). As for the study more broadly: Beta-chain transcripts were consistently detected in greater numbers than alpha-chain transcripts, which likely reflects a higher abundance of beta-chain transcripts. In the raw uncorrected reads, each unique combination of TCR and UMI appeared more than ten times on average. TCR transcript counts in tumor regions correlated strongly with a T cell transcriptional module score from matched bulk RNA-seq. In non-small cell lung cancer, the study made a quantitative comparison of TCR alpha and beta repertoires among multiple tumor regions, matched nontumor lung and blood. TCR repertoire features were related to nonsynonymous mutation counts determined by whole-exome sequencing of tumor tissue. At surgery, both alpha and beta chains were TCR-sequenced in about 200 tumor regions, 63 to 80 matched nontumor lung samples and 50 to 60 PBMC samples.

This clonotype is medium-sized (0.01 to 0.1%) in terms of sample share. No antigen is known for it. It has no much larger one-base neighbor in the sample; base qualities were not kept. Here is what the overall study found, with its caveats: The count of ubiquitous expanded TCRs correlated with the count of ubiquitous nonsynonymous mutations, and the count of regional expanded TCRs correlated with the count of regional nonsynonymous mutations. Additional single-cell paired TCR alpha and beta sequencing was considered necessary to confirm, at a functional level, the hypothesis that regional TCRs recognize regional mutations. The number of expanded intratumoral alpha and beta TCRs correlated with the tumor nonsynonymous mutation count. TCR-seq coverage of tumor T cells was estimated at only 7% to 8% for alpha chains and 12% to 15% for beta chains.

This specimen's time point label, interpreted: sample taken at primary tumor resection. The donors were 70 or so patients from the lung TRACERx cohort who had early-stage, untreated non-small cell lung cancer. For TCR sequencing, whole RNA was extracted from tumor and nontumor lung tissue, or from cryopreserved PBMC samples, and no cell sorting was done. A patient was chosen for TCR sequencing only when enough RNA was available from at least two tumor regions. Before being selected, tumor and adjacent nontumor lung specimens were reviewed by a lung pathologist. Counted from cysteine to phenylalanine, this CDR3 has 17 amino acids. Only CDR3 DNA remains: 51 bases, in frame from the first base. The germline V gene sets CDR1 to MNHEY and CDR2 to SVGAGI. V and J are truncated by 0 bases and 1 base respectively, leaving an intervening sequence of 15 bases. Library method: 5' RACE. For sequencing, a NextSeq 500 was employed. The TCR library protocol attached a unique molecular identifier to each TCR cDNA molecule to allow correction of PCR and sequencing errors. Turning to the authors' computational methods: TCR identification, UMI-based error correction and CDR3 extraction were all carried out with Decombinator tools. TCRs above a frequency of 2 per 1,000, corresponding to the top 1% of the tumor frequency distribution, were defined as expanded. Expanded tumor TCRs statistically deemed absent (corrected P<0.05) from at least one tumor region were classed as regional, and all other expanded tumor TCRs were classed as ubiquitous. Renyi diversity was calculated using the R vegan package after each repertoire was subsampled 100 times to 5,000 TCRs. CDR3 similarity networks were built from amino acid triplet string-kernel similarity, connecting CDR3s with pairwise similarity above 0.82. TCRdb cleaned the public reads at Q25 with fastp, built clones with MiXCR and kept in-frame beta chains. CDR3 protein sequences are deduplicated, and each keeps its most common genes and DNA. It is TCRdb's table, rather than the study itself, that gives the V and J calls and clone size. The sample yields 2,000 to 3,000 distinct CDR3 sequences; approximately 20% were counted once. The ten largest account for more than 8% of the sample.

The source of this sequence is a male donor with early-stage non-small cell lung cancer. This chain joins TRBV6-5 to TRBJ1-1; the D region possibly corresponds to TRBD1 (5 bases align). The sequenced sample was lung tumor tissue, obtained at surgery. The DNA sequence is TGTGCCAGCAGTTACTCGGGAAGGAGGGGACCGAACACTGAAGCTTTCTTT. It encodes CASSYSGRRGPNTEAFF.